This T cell receptor beta chain was recorded in a study of neurological immune-mediated disorders. Findings of the study overall: When the repertoires were sorted by phylogenetic grouping, those of 18 of 34 multiple sclerosis patients ended up in one related-CDR3 cluster, a possible signature.

By 5'RACE with 10-nucleotide random UMIs, the cDNA was made. TCRdb analysed the 5' RACE reads with MiXCR anew, one entry per CDR3 protein. The data contain 90,000 to 100,000 distinct CDR3 sequences, 3% to 4.5% of them singletons. V was clipped by 7 bases and J by 2 bases, with 13 bases between them. CDR3 length: 13 amino acids. Germline V CDR1 and CDR2: SGDLS, YYNGEE. Source material was 2 million unsorted PBMCs, stored at -80 °C in RNAlater. This clonotype was observed many times. The antigen is undetermined. The chain is built from TRBV9 and TRBJ2-7; D gene ambiguous. Sample: PBMCs. This TCR was sampled from a woman younger than 35 with multiple sclerosis. DNA of the CDR3: TGTGCCAGCTCTGGCTCGGCCCCCTACGAGCAGTACTTC. Translated: CASSGSAPYEQYF. Based on the CDR3 plus reference TRBV9 and TRBJ2-7, the full variable domain is DSGVTQTPKHLITATGQRVTLRCSPRSGDLSVYWYQQSLDQGLQFLIQYYNGEERAKGNILERFSAQQFPDLHSELNLSSLELGDSALYFCASSGSAPYEQYFGPGTRLTVT.